This T cell receptor (beta chain) originates from a study of blood T cell repertoires in COVID-19. The protocol was immunoSEQ multiplex PCR, while the TCRdb copy is restricted to in-frame clones and leaves out a portion. The data hold approximately 290,000 clones, with roughly 91% observed a single time. CDR3 length: 12 amino acids. V gave up 2 bases and J gave up 5 bases, with 7 bases separating them. Germline V gene sequence: CDR1 SGHDT, CDR2 YYEEEE. This clone was counted a single time. This chain uses TRBV5-6 with TRBJ1-1, with D tentatively TRBD1 (6 bases). This clonotype was obtained from a woman in her thirties with COVID-19, enrolled during active disease. Input material: peripheral blood. CDR3 bases: TGTGCCAGCAGCTTACAGGGAACTGAAGCTTTCTTT. Protein product: CASSLQGTEAFF.